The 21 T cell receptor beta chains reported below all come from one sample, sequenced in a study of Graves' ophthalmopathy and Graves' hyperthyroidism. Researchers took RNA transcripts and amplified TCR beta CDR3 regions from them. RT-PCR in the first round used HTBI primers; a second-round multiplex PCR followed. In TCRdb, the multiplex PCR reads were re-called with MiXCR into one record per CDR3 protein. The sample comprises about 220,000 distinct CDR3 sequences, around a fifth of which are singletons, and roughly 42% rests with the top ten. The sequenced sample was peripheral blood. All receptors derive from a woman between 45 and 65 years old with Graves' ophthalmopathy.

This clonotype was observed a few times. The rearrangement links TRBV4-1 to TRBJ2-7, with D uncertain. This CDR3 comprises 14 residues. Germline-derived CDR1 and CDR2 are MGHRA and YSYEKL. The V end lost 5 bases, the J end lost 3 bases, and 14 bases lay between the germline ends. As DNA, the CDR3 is TGCGCCAGCAGCTACGCACTACAAAACTACGAGCAGTACTTC. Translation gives CASSYALQNYEQYF.

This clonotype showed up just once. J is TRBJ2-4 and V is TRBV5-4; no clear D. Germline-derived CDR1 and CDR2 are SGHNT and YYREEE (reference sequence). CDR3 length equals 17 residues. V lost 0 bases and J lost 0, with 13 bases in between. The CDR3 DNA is TGTGCCAGCAGCTTGGTGTCAGGCAGACTAGCCAAAAACATTCAGTACTTC. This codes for CASSLVSGRLAKNIQYF.

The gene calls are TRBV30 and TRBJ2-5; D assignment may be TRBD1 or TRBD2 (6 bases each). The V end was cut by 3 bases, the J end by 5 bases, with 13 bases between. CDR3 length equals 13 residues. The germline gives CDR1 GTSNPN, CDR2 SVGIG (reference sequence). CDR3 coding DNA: TGTGCCTGGAGGGTAACAGGGAGGGAGACCCAGTACTTC. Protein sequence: CAWRVTGRETQYF.

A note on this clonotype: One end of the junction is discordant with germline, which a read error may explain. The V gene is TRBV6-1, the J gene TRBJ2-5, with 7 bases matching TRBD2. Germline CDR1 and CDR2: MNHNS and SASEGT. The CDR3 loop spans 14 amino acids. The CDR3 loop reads CASKASGVEENQYF. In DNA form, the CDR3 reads TGTGCCAGCAAGGCTAGCGGAGTGGAAGAGAACCAGTACTTC.

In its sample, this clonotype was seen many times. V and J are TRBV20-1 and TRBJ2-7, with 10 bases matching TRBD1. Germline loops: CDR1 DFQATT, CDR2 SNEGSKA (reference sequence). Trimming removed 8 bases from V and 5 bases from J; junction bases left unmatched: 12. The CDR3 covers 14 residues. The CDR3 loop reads CSTIPGTGVDEQYF. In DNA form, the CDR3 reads TGCAGTACAATCCCCGGGACAGGGGTCGACGAGCAGTACTTC.

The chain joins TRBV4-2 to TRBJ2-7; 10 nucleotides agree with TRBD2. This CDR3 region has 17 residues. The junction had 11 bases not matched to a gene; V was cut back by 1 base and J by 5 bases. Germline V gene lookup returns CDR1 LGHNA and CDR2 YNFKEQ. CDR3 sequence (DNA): TGTGCCAGCAGCCAAGTTTCAGCTAGCGGGAGATTCCACGAGCAGTACTTC. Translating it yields CASSQVSASGRFHEQYF.

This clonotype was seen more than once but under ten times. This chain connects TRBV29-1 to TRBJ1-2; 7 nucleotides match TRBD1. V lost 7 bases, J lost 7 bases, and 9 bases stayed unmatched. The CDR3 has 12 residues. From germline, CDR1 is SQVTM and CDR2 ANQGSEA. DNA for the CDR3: TGCAGCGGGGCGTTTGACAGGGCTGGCTACACCTTC. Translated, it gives CSGAFDRAGYTF. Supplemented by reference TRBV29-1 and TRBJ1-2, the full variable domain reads SAVISQKPSRDICQRGTSLTIQCQVDSQVTMMFWYRQQPGQSLTLIATANQGSEATYESGFVIDKFPISRPNLTFSTLTVSNMSPEDSSIYLCSGAFDRAGYTFGSGTRLTVV.

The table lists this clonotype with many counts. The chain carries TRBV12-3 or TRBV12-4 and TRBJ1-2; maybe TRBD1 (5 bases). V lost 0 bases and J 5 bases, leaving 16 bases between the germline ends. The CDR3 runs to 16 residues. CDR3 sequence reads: CASSLAGVGGTYGYTF. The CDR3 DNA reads TGTGCCAGCAGTTTAGCGGGTGTCGGAGGGACTTATGGCTACACCTTC.

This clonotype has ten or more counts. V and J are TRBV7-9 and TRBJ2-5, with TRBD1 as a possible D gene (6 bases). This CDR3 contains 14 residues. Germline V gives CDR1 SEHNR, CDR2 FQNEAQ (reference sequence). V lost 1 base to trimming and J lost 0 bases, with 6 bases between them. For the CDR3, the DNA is TGTGCCAGCAGCTTAGGGACAGACCAAGAGACCCAGTACTTC. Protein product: CASSLGTDQETQYF.

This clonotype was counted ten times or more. The CDR3 DNA reads as TGTGCCAGCAGTTACGGCTGGGACACTGAAGCTTTCTTT. Translated: CASSYGWDTEAFF. The chain carries TRBV27 and TRBJ1-1; unclear D gene. Trimming cost V 4 bases and J 3 bases, with 9 bases left between them. The CDR3 extends over 13 amino acids. Germline values: CDR1 MNHEY, CDR2 SMNVEV (reference sequence).

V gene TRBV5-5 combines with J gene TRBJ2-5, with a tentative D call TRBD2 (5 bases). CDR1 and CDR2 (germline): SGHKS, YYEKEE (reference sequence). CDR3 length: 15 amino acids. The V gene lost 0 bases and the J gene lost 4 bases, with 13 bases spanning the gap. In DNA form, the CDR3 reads TGTGCCAGCAGCTTGGGGTACGGGGTTGTAGAGACCCAGTACTTC. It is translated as CASSLGYGVVETQYF.

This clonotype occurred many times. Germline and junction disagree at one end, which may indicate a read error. CDR3 residues: CASSLMVGAFYEQCF. CDR3 nucleotides: TGTGCCAGCAGCTTAATGGTCGGGGCTTTCTACGAGCAGTGCTTC. This sequence joins TRBV7-3 and TRBJ2-7; D is tentatively TRBD1 or TRBD2 (5 bases each). The germline V gene encodes CDR1 SGHTA and CDR2 FQGTGA. CDR3 length: 15 amino acids.

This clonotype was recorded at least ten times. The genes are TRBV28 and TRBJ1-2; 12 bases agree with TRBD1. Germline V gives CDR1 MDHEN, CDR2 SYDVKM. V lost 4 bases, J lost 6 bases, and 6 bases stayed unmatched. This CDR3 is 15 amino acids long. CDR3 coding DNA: TGTGCCAGCAGTTCCCGGGACAGGGGGCCCCATGGCTACACCTTC. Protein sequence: CASSSRDRGPHGYTF.

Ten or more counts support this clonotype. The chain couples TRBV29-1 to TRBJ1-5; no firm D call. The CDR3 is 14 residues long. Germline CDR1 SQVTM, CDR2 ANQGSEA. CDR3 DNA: TGCAACAATATATTCGCCTCCTTCAATCAGCCCCAGCATTTT. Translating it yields CNNIFASFNQPQHF.

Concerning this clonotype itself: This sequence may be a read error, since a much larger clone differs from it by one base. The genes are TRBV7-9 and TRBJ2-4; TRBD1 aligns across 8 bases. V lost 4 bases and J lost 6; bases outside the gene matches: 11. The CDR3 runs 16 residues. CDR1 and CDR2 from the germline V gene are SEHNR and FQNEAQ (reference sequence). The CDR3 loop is CASSSGQGLSGNIQYF. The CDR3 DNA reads TGTGCCAGCAGCTCAGGACAGGGCCTAAGTGGAAACATTCAGTACTTC.

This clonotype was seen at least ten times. The chain's CDR3 is CASSLRLAGGRNEQFF. For the CDR3, the DNA is TGTGCCAGCAGCCTTAGACTAGCGGGGGGTCGGAATGAGCAGTTCTTC. The chain employs TRBV6-2 or TRBV6-3 and TRBJ2-1; 13 bases map to TRBD2. The CDR3 extends over 16 amino acids. The trim removed 6 bases at V and 7 bases at J, leaving 9 bases unmatched. Germline loops: CDR1 MNHEY, CDR2 SVGEGT.

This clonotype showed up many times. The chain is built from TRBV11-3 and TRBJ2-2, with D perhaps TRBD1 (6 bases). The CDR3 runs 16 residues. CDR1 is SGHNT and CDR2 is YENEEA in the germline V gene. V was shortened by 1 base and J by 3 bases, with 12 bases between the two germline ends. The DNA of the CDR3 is TGTGCCAGCAGCTTAGGGACAGCCCTTGACACCGGGGAGCTGTTTTTT. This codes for CASSLGTALDTGELFF.

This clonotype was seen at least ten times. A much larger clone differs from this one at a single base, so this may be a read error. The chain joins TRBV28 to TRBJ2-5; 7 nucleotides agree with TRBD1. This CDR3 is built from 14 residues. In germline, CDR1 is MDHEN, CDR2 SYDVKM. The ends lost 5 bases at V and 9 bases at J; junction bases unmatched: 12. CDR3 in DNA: TGTGCCAGCAGTGTGACAGGGAGCCACGAGGCCCAGTACTTC. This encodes CASSVTGSHEAQYF.

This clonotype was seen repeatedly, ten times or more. The CDR3 spells CASSGAIVAGPQETQYF. The CDR3 DNA reads as TGTGCCAGCAGTGGAGCGATAGTAGCGGGGCCCCAAGAGACCCAGTACTTC. The chain employs TRBV6-1 and TRBJ2-5; 8 bases align to TRBD2. The trim removed 4 bases at V and 1 base at J, leaving 11 bases unmatched. The CDR3 covers 17 residues. Per germline, CDR1 MNHNS and CDR2 SASEGT.

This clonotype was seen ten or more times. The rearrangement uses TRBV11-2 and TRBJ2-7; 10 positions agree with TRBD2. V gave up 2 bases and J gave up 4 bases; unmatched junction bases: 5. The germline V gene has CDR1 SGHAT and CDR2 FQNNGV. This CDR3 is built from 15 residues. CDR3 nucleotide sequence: TGTGCCAGCAGCTTACTTCGGACTAGCGGATACGAGCAGTACTTC. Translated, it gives CASSLLRTSGYEQYF.

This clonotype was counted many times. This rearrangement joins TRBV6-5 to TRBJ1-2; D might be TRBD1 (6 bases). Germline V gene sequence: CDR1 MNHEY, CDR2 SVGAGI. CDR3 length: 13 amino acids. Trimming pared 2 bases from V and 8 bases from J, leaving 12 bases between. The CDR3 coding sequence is TGTGCCAGCAGTTACGGGGGGCGACGGGGCTACACCTTC. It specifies CASSYGGRRGYTF.